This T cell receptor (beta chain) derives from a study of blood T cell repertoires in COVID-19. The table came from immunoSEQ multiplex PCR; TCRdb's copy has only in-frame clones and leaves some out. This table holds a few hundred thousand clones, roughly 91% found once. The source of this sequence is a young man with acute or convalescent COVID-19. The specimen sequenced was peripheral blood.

CDR3: CASGISGGALGEQFF. CDR3 nucleotides: TGTGCCAGCGGAATTAGCGGGGGGGCTCTTGGTGAGCAGTTCTTC. The V call is TRBV3-1 (or the pseudogene TRBV3-2), the J call TRBJ2-1; 11 bases agree with TRBD2. Germline V gene sequence: CDR1 LGHDT, CDR2 YNNKEL (reference sequence). This CDR3 has 15 residues. The J segment lost 9 bases and the V segment lost 8 bases, leaving 12 bases of the junction unmatched.